Below, 18 T cell receptor beta chains from the same sample are listed, as sequenced in a study of OX40 agonist ivuxolimab in advanced cancers. Assay: immunoSEQ multiplex PCR; the TCRdb copy retains only in-frame clones and omits some. The profile shows 74,000 or so clones, about 89% of them singletons. Sample: CD4+ or CD8+ T cells sorted from blood, taken in a trial of the OX40 agonist ivuxolimab. Every receptor here comes from an adult with an advanced solid tumor such as melanoma, head and neck, liver or kidney cancer.

The chain employs TRBV9 and TRBJ1-1; 8 positions match TRBD1. The V segment lost 1 base and the J segment 4 bases; nucleotides outside the gene matches: 0. CDR1 and CDR2 from the germline V gene are SGDLS and YYNGEE. CDR3 length equals 13 residues. CDR3 sequence reads: CASSVTGGTEAFF. DNA for the CDR3: TGTGCCAGCAGCGTAACAGGGGGCACTGAAGCTTTCTTT. Variable domain in full (rest from reference TRBV9 and TRBJ1-1): DSGVTQTPKHLITATGQRVTLRCSPRSGDLSVYWYQQSLDQGLQFLIQYYNGEERAKGNILERFSAQQFPDLHSELNLSSLELGDSALYFCASSVTGGTEAFFGQGTRLTVV.

The chain couples TRBV29-1 to TRBJ2-5, with D perhaps being TRBD1 or TRBD2 (5 bases each). The germline CDR1 and CDR2 sequences are SQVTM and ANQGSEA. Between the trimmed V and J ends, which lost 7 bases and 7 bases, there was a span of 28 bases. The length of the CDR3 is 16 residues. CDR3 coding DNA: TGCAGCGCCGGGACCCGGGCAGGGCCAGCGTTAGGGACCCAGTACTTC. It encodes CSAGTRAGPALGTQYF.

The gene calls are TRBV28 and TRBJ1-1; D ambiguous. The CDR3 extends over 14 amino acids. CDR1 is MDHEN and CDR2 is SYDVKM in the germline V gene. Trimming removed 7 bases at V and 0 bases at J, with 12 bases between. The CDR3 loop reads CASTGSGLNTEAFF. CDR3 bases: TGTGCCAGCACGGGGTCCGGTTTGAACACTGAAGCTTTCTTT.

The chain links TRBV27 to TRBJ2-5; weak D call: TRBD2 (5 bases). The CDR3 is 16 amino acids. Germline V gives CDR1 MNHEY, CDR2 SMNVEV (reference sequence). The ends were cut back, 0 bases at V and 5 bases at J, with 16 bases in the middle. The CDR3 protein is CASSLSGSPGYETQYF. The CDR3 region has the DNA TGTGCCAGCAGTTTATCGGGCAGCCCGGGGTATGAGACCCAGTACTTC.

A single count supports this clone. This chain uses TRBV5-6 with TRBJ2-1, with 7 bases matching TRBD2. V shed 1 base and J 4 bases; nucleotides not matched to a gene: 5. Germline-derived CDR1 and CDR2 are SGHDT and YYEEEE. This CDR3 contains 15 residues. The CDR3 spells CASSLFRGDYNEQFF. The CDR3 region has the DNA TGTGCCAGCAGCTTGTTTCGGGGGGATTACAATGAGCAGTTCTTC.

This rearrangement joins TRBV18 to TRBJ1-1; TRBD1 matches 8 bases. The V segment lost 5 bases and the J segment 1 base; nucleotides outside the gene matches: 3. CDR3 length equals 14 residues. Germline V gene data show CDR1 as KGHSH and CDR2 as LQKENI. The CDR3 protein is CASSWGQENTEAFF. CDR3 coding DNA: TGTGCCAGCTCATGGGGACAGGAGAACACTGAAGCTTTCTTT. Complete variable domain (other parts from reference TRBV18 and TRBJ1-1): NAGVMQNPRHLVRRRGQEARLRCSPMKGHSHVYWYRQLPEEGLKFMVYLQKENIIDESGMPKERFSAEFPKEGPSILRIQQVVRGDSAAYFCASSWGQENTEAFFGQGTRLTVV.

This clone was recorded only once. The chain employs TRBV27 and TRBJ1-6; D is uncertain. The CDR3 consists of 15 residues. Germline loops: CDR1 MNHEY, CDR2 SMNVEV (reference sequence). V lost 6 bases to trimming and J lost 2 bases, with 11 bases between them. In DNA form, the CDR3 reads TGTGCCAGCAGATCCCTAGCTCCCTATAATTCACCCCTCCACTTT. It specifies CASRSLAPYNSPLHF.

V is TRBV5-4 and J is TRBJ2-2; no clear D gene. V was shortened by 7 bases and J by 5 bases, with 12 bases between the two germline ends. There are 13 residues in the CDR3. CDR1 is SGHNT, CDR2 YYREEE, per germline (reference sequence). The CDR3 DNA is TGTGCCAGCGAGCTGGCTCCGACCGGGGAGCTGTTTTTT. Protein: CASELAPTGELFF. Together with reference TRBV5-4 and TRBJ2-2, the CDR3 gives the full variable domain: ETGVTQSPTHLIKTRGQQVTLRCSSQSGHNTVSWYQQALGQGPQFIFQYYREEENGRGNFPPRFSGLQFPNYSSELNVNALELDDSALYLCASELAPTGELFFGEGSRLTVL.

This chain connects TRBV25-1 to TRBJ2-7; no clear D. CDR3 size: 14 residues. Trimming stripped 6 bases from V and 0 bases from J, with 12 bases between. Germline V CDR1 and CDR2: MGHDK, SYGVNS. CDR3 sequence reads: CASSRTTGSYEQYF. CDR3 sequence (DNA): TGTGCCAGCAGCCGGACGACGGGCTCCTACGAGCAGTACTTC.

V gene TRBV6-1 combines with J gene TRBJ2-2; possible D gene TRBD2, 6 bases. Germline CDR1 MNHNS, CDR2 SASEGT. V was trimmed by 2 bases and J by 5 bases, leaving 12 bases between them. This CDR3 comprises 15 residues. The CDR3 DNA reads TGTGCCAGCAGTGAATTTTTGGGGGGAACCGGGGAGCTGTTTTTT. Translating it yields CASSEFLGGTGELFF.

This clone was counted a few times. This rearrangement joins TRBV28 to TRBJ1-2, with 7 bases matching TRBD1. V shed 2 bases, J shed 4 bases, and the junction held 10 bases outside the gene matches. CDR1 is MDHEN, CDR2 SYDVKM, per germline. There are 16 residues in the CDR3. CDR3 coding DNA: TGTGCCAGCAGTTTACCGAAATTGACAGGGCGCTATGGCTACACCTTC. Translated, it gives CASSLPKLTGRYGYTF.

The rearrangement joins TRBV2 to TRBJ1-4; D gene unclear. The CDR3 is 15 residues long. Deletions cut 7 bases from V and 3 bases from J, with 15 bases between. The V gene's germline CDR1 is SNHLY and CDR2 FYNNEI. CDR3 sequence: CASKKGLEANEKLFF. CDR3 in DNA: TGTGCCAGCAAGAAGGGTTTAGAGGCTAATGAAAAACTGTTTTTT.

V gene TRBV5-6 combines with J gene TRBJ2-4, with a tentative D call TRBD1 (5 bases). Per the germline V gene, CDR1 is SGHDT and CDR2 is YYEEEE. The length of the CDR3 is 14 residues. The V end was cut by 1 base, the J end by 1 base, with 6 bases between. The chain's CDR3 is CASSLQGAKNIQYF. DNA for the CDR3: TGTGCCAGCAGCTTGCAGGGTGCCAAAAACATTCAGTACTTC.

This clone occurred once. This rearrangement joins TRBV7-9 to TRBJ2-3; 10 bases are a match to TRBD1. Germline CDR1 SEHNR, CDR2 FQNEAQ (reference sequence). The CDR3 runs 15 residues. The trim removed 4 bases at V and 3 bases at J, leaving 4 bases unmatched. CDR3 nucleotide sequence: TGTGCCAGCAGCTCAATGGGACAGGGGACAGATACGCAGTATTTT. Translation: CASSSMGQGTDTQYF.

The rearrangement joins TRBV10-3 to TRBJ2-2, with D possibly TRBD1 on 5 matching bases. The V end lost 3 bases, the J end lost 4 bases, and 12 bases lay between the germline ends. The CDR3 runs to 15 residues. Germline assignment: CDR1 ENHRY and CDR2 SYGVKD. CDR3 sequence: CAISDLGVSTGELFF. CDR3 in DNA: TGTGCCATCAGTGATTTAGGGGTGAGCACCGGGGAGCTGTTTTTT.

J is TRBJ1-1 and V is TRBV16; 9 nucleotides line up with TRBD1. J was trimmed by 5 bases and V by 4 bases; bases with no gene match: 5. The CDR3 spans 14 residues. Germline CDR1 and CDR2: KGHSY and FQNENV. In DNA form, the CDR3 reads TGTGCCAGCAGCCTAGCCGGGACAGGGACTGAAGCTTTCTTT. Translated: CASSLAGTGTEAFF.

The chain has TRBV28 and TRBJ2-7; 7 bases are a match to TRBD2. Per germline, CDR1 MDHEN and CDR2 SYDVKM. V trimming: 7 bases; J trimming: 2 bases; junction bases outside the gene matches: 11. The length of the CDR3 is 15 residues. CDR3 nucleotides: TGTGCCAGCACCGCGGGTCGGGGGGATACCTACGAGCAGTACTTC. Residues: CASTAGRGDTYEQYF.

This chain links TRBV6-1 with TRBJ2-1, with a tentative D call TRBD2 (6 bases). The V end was cut by 6 bases, the J end by 1 base, with 10 bases between. Per the germline V gene, CDR1 is MNHNS and CDR2 is SASEGT. The CDR3 extends over 14 amino acids. CDR3 residues: CASRISGSYNEQFF. The CDR3 DNA sequence: TGTGCCAGCAGAATTAGCGGTTCCTACAATGAGCAGTTCTTC.